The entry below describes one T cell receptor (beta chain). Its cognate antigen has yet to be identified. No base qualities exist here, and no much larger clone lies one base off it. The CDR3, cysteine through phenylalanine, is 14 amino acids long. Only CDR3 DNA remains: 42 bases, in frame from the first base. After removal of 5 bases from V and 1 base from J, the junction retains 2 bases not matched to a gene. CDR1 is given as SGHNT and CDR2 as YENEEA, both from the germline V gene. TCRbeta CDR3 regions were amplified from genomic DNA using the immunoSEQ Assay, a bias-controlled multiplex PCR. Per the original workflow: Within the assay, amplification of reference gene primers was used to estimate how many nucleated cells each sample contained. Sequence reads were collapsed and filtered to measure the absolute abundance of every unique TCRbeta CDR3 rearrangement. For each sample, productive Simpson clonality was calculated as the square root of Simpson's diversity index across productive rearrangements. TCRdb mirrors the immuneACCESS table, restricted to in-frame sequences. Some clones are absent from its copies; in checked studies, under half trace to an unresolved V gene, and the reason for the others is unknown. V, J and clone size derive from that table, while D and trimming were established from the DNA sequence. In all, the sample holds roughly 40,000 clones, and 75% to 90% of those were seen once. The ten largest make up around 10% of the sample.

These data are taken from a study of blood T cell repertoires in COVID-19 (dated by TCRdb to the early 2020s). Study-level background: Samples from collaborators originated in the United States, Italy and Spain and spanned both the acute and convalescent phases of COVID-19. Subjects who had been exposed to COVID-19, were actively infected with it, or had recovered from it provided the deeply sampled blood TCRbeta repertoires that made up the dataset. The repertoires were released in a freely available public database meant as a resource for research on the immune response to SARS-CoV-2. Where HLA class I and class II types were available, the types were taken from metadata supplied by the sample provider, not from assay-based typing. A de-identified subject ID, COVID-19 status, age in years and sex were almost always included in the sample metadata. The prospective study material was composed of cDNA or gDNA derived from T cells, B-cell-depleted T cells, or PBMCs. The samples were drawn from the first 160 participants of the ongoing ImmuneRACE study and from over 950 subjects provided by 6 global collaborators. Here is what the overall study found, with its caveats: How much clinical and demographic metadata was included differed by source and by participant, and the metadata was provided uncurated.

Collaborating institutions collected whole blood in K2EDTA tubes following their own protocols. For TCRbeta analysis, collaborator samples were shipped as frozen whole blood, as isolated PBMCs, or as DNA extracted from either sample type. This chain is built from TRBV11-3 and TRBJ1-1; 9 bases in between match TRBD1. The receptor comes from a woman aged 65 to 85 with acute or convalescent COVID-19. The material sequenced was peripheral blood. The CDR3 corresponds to CASSPGQGNTEAFF. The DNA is TGTGCCAGCAGCCCGGGACAGGGGAACACTGAAGCTTTCTTT.